This entry is about one TCR beta chain. One base away lies a much larger clone, so this may be a sequencing read error. The CDR3 length is 12 residues. Trimming removed 6 bases from V and 11 bases from J, with 16 bases in between. From germline, CDR1 is ENHRY and CDR2 SYGVKD. This record belongs to a study of identical twins. TCRdb recomputed calls from the 5' RACE reads with MiXCR, one row per CDR3 protein. Of 1.5 million to 2 million distinct CDR3 sequences listed, around 33% are singletons. The material sequenced was cord blood. The sequence was obtained from a newborn girl in good health. The chain has TRBV10-3 and TRBJ2-5, with D perhaps TRBD1 or TRBD2 (5 bases each). CDR3 sequence reads: CAISSLRDQQYF. The CDR3 bases are TGTGCCATCAGCTCACTAAGGGACCAGCAGTACTTC.